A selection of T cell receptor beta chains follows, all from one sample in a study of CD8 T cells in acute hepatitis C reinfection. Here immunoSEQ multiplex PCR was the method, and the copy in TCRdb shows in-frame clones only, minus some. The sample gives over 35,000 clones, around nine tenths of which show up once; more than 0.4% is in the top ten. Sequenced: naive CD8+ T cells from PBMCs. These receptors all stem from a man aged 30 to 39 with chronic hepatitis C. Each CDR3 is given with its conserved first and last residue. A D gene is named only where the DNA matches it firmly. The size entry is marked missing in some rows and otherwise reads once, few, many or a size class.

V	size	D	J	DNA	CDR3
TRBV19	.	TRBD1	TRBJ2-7	TGTGCCAGTAGCGACAGGGGGGCCTACGAGCAGTACTTC	CASSDRGAYEQYF
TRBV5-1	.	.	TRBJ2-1	TGCGCCAGCAGCTTGGGGGGGTATGATGAGCAGTTCTTC	CASSLGGYDEQFF
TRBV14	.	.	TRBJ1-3	TGTGCCAGCAGCCCGCCGACAAGCACCCACACCATATATTTT	CASSPPTSTHTIYF
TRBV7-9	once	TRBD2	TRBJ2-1	TGTGCCAGCAGCTCCACTCGGACTAGCGGGAGGCTCGATGAGCAGTTCTTC	CASSSTRTSGRLDEQFF
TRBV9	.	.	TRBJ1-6	TGTGCCAGCAGCGCGAACAGGGCCGAAATTAATTCACCCCTCCACTTT	CASSANRAEINSPLHF
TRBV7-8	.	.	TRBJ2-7	TGTGCCAGCAGCTTAGTAGAGGGGAGCGAGCAGTACTTC	CASSLVEGSEQYF
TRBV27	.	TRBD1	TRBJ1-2	TGTGCCAGCAGTTTATATATGGACCCAGGACAGGGCGGTGGCCCTAACTATGGCTACACCTTC	CASSLYMDPGQGGGPNYGYTF
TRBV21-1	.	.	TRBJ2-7	TGTGCCAGCAGCTCACTAATTATCTACGAGCAGTACTTC	CASSSLIIYEQYF
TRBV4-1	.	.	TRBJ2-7	TGCGCCAGCAGCCAAGATCCCAAGGGTCCATCCTACGAGCAGTACTTC	CASSQDPKGPSYEQYF
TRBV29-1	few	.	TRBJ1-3	TGCAGCGTTCGACAGTTACTCTCTGGAAACACCATATATTTT	CSVRQLLSGNTIYF
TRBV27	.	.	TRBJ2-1	TGTGCCAGCTCCGAGACAGCCTACAATGAGCAGTTCTTC	CASSETAYNEQFF
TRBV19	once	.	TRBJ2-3	TGTGCCAGTAGTATCAGGGAATACACAGATACGCAGTATTTT	CASSIREYTDTQYF
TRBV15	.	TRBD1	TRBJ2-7	TGTGCCACCAGCAGAGAGGACAGGAAATCATTC	CATSREDRKSF
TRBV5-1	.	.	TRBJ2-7	TGCGCCAGCAGCTTGGGGTTGATGACAGGCGACGAGCAGTACTTC	CASSLGLMTGDEQYF
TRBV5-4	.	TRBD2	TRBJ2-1	TGTGCCAGCAGCTTGGAGGGCGGGAGTCTCCATGAGCAGTTCTTC	CASSLEGGSLHEQFF
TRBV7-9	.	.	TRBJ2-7	TGTGCCAGCAGCTTAGAGGGACCAAAAGACGAGCAGTACTTC	CASSLEGPKDEQYF
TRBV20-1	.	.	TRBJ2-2	TGCAGTGCTCCGAAAACCGGGGAGCTGTTTTTT	CSAPKTGELFF